This record covers a single TCR beta chain. The source of the sample is a study of memory CD4+ T cells and cytomegalovirus serostatus. Clones were read by immunoSEQ multiplex PCR, and TCRdb kept only the in-frame ones, dropping some. The table shows about 50,000 clones, with approximately 78% occurring only once. Single viable CD3+CD4+CD8-CD45RO+ cells were sorted as the memory CD4+ T cells. The V gene lost 3 bases and the J gene lost 4 bases, with 10 bases spanning the gap. This CDR3 spans 13 amino acids. The germline V gene has CDR1 SEHNR and CDR2 FQNEAQ (reference sequence). V and J are TRBV7-9 and TRBJ2-7; perhaps D is TRBD1 or TRBD2 (5 bases each). The sequenced sample was memory CD4+ T cells from blood. The receptor comes from an adult in good health and CMV-seronegative. The CDR3 region is CASSLRGGYEQYF. DNA of the CDR3: TGTGCCAGCAGCTTGAGGGGCGGATACGAGCAGTACTTC. The complete variable domain, with remaining parts taken from reference TRBV7-9 and TRBJ2-7, reads DTGVSQNPRHKITKRGQNVTFRCDPISEHNRLYWYRQTLGQGPEFLTYFQNEAQLEKSRLLSDRFSAERPKGSFSTLEIQRTEQGDSAMYLCASSLRGGYEQYFGPGTRLTVT.